This T cell receptor (beta chain) derives from a study of CD8+CD57+ T cells in acquired aplastic anemia. Study summary: Quantities of DNA derived from sorted CD4+ and CD8+ cells averaged approximately 3 ug.

The length of the CDR3 is 15 residues. V was shortened by 7 bases and J by 0 bases, with 13 bases between the two germline ends. For sequencing, patients were chosen who had shown expansion of CD8+CD57+ cells by flow cytometry. Each patient had severe acquired aplastic anemia. This clonotype was counted ten times or more. According to the study, genomic DNA was the template for TCR beta VDJ and CDR3 profiling. TCRdb re-analysed the reads in MiXCR, keeping a single row per CDR3 protein. Among 100,000 to 150,000 distinct CDR3 sequences listed, nearly 40% were seen once. The origin of this receptor is a human donor with aplastic anemia. Material: sorted CD4+, CD8+, or CD8+CD57+ T cells (not recorded which) from PBMCs. The chain has TRBV12-3 or TRBV12-4 and TRBJ1-5, with D perhaps matching TRBD1 (5 bases). The CDR3 DNA sequence: TGTGCCAGCAAGACACAGGCCCATAGCAATCAGCCCCAGCATTTT. Residues: CASKTQAHSNQPQHF.